This T cell receptor (beta chain) was retrieved from a study of identical twins. General observations from the study: Among beta out-of-frame sequences, excess sharing between twins appeared weaker. Models underestimated out-of-frame TCR alpha sharing in monozygotic twins.

MiXCR was run by TCRdb on the 5' RACE reads, yielding one entry per CDR3 protein. This repertoire shows a few hundred thousand distinct CDR3 sequences, approximately 16% found once; its top ten account for roughly 0.46%. Healthy Caucasians made up all donors. This clonotype showed up many times. Its antigen is unidentified. The CDR3 loop spans 14 amino acids. Germline-derived CDR1 and CDR2 are SGHAT and FQNNGV. With 1 base removed from V and 4 bases from J, the gap between germline ends came to 10 bases. These data were also filed under a second study, of yellow fever vaccine responses in identical twins.

The chain is built from TRBV11-2 and TRBJ1-1, with unresolved D. Specimen: CD4+ T cells sorted from blood. This clonotype was obtained from a woman under 30 in good health. CDR3 residues: CASSLVLRGTEAFF. The CDR3 coding sequence is TGTGCCAGCAGCTTAGTCCTTCGGGGCACTGAAGCTTTCTTT. The full variable domain, rest sourced from reference TRBV11-2 and TRBJ1-1, is EAGVAQSPRYKIIEKRQSVAFWCNPISGHATLYWYQQILGQGPKLLIQFQNNGVVDDSQLPKDRFSAERLKGVDSTLKIQPAKLEDSAVYLCASSLVLRGTEAFFGQGTRLTVV.